The sequence of this T cell receptor beta chain was determined in a study of blood T cell repertoires in COVID-19. In the source study's methods: Amplification of reference gene primers provided the estimated nucleated cell counts. TCRdb keeps only in-frame clones here, not all; method: immunoSEQ multiplex PCR. The V and J calls and clone size come from that table; D and trimming were worked out from the DNA. The data show roughly 30,000 clones, with around 90% seen just once and roughly 3.9% held by the top ten. The TCR sequence derives from a human donor in a cohort sampled during active COVID-19. Material: peripheral blood.

Here the CDR3 DNA reads TGTGCCAGCAGTTTATTTGGAGGTGAGCAGTTCTTC. It is translated as CASSLFGGEQFF. The chain uses TRBV27 and TRBJ2-1; tentative D call: TRBD2 (5 bases). Germline assignment: CDR1 MNHEY and CDR2 SMNVEV (reference sequence). V was trimmed by 1 base and J by 9 bases, leaving 7 bases between them. The CDR3 has 12 amino acids.